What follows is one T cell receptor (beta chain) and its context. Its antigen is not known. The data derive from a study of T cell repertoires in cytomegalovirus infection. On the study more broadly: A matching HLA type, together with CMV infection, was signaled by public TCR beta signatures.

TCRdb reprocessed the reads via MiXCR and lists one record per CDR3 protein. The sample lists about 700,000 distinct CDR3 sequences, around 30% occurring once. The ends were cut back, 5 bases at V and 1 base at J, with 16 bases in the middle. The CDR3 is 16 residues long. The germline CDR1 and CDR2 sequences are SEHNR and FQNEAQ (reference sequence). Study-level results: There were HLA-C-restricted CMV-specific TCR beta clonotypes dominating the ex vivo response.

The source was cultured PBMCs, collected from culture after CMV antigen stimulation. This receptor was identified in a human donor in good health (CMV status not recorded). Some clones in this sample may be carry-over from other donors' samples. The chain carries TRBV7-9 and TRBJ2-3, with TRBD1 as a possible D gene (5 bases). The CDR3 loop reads CASSPPTGRGTDTQYF. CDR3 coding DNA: TGTGCCAGCAGCCCACCTACAGGCAGGGGCACAGATACGCAGTATTTT.